This T cell receptor beta chain was obtained from a study of shared clonotypes between healthy human individuals. Findings of the study overall: Lower generation probabilities were found for non-shared clonotypes than for those shared by all four donors.

The sorted-subset replicate PCRs were given 150 to 250 ng DNA, which is tens of thousands of T cell genomes. The protocol was immunoSEQ multiplex PCR, while the TCRdb copy is restricted to in-frame clones and leaves out a portion. In the table there are about 1 million clones, roughly 75% of which are singletons. Trimming removed 3 bases from V and 2 bases from J, with 8 bases in between. This CDR3 region has 13 residues. CDR1 and CDR2 from the germline V gene are MNHNY and SVGAGI (reference sequence). To note about this clone: Its specificity is unknown.

This chain uses TRBV6-6 with TRBJ2-7; no reliable D call. The sequence derives from a man younger than 35 in good health. The sample taken for sequencing was memory CD4+ T cells sorted from blood. Subset meaning: CD45RA-negative fraction. The CDR3 here is CASSYSMTYEQYF. Written as DNA, the CDR3 is TGTGCCAGCAGTTATTCGATGACCTACGAGCAGTACTTC.